Shown below are 18 T cell receptor beta chains from a single sample sequenced in a study of T cells after yellow fever vaccination. MiXCR, applied by TCRdb to the 5' RACE reads, yields one record per CDR3 protein. The sample carries hundreds of thousands of distinct CDR3 sequences, more than 5.5% recorded once. The sequenced sample was PBMCs, obtained 5 days after the yellow fever booster vaccination. These receptors originate from a man aged 30-40 years who received the YFV17D yellow fever vaccine.

The V gene is TRBV9, the J gene TRBJ2-5; perhaps TRBD1 as D (6 bases). The CDR3 is made up of 18 amino acids. The germline V gene has CDR1 SGDLS and CDR2 YYNGEE. V was cut by 4 bases and J by 5 bases, with 27 bases left in between. The DNA of the CDR3 is TGTGCCAGCAGCACCCGAGGGGTGGGGGCAGGAGTACGGGAGACCCAGTACTTC. Its translation: CASSTRGVGAGVRETQYF. Variable domain in full (rest from reference TRBV9 and TRBJ2-5): DSGVTQTPKHLITATGQRVTLRCSPRSGDLSVYWYQQSLDQGLQFLIQYYNGEERAKGNILERFSAQQFPDLHSELNLSSLELGDSALYFCASSTRGVGAGVRETQYFGPGTRLLVL.

The V and J genes are TRBV4-3 and TRBJ2-7; no clear D. The germline V and J ends were trimmed by 0 bases and 3 bases, with 15 bases remaining between them. Germline-derived CDR1 and CDR2 are LGHNA and YSLEER. This CDR3 region has 16 residues. The CDR3 reads CASSQDVGVSGYEQYF. The CDR3 nucleotides are TGCGCCAGCAGCCAAGACGTTGGGGTTTCTGGCTACGAGCAGTACTTC.

Many counts were recorded for this clonotype. The chain has TRBV20-1 and TRBJ1-5, with TRBD1 matching over 7 bases. With V trimmed by 3 bases and J by 3 bases, 5 bases remained unmatched. Germline-derived CDR1 and CDR2 are DFQATT and SNEGSKA (reference sequence). The CDR3 spans 14 residues. In DNA form, the CDR3 reads TGCAGTGCTAGTAAACAGGGGAACAATCAGCCCCAGCATTTT. Amino acids: CSASKQGNNQPQHF.

This clonotype was observed many times. The rearrangement links TRBV19 to TRBJ2-5; the D gene is possibly TRBD2 (5 bases). Trimming took off 5 bases at V and 5 bases at J, with 12 bases between the two ends. Germline V gives CDR1 LNHDA, CDR2 SQIVND (reference sequence). The CDR3 has 13 residues. The CDR3 loop reads CASSWSSEETQYF. In DNA form, the CDR3 reads TGTGCCAGTAGTTGGAGTAGCGAGGAGACCCAGTACTTC.

In its sample, this clonotype was seen a few times. The chain links TRBV28 to TRBJ2-1; D is unresolved. The CDR3 spans 13 residues. V was clipped by 7 bases and J by 5 bases, with 12 bases between them. Germline CDR1 and CDR2: MDHEN and SYDVKM. CDR3 coding DNA: TGTGCCAGCAATCTGGACCTCAACAATGAGCAGTTCTTC. The encoded protein is CASNLDLNNEQFF.

In this sample, this clonotype turned up many times. The V gene is TRBV15, the J gene TRBJ2-1, with 8 bases that match TRBD1. The ends lost 1 base at V and 4 bases at J; junction bases unmatched: 3. The CDR3 has 15 amino acids. From germline, CDR1 is LNHNV and CDR2 YYDKDF (reference sequence). CDR3 DNA: TGTGCCACCAGCAGAGCAGGGGGCGGATACAATGAGCAGTTCTTC. Protein sequence: CATSRAGGGYNEQFF.

This chain links TRBV29-1 with TRBJ2-3; no reliable D call. Deletions cut 2 bases from V and 3 bases from J, with 12 bases between. Germline CDR1 is SQVTM and CDR2 is ANQGSEA. This CDR3 spans 14 amino acids. The CDR3 nucleotides are TGCAGCGTTGAACCAAGGGTCCGAACAGATACGCAGTATTTT. This encodes CSVEPRVRTDTQYF.

This clonotype showed up many times. The CDR3 coding sequence is TGCAGCGATGGACTAGCGGGAGGATATACGCAGTATTTT. Translation gives CSDGLAGGYTQYF. The rearrangement uses TRBV29-1 and TRBJ2-3; the match to TRBD2 covers 14 bases. There are 13 residues in the CDR3. With 7 bases clipped from V and 7 bases from J, the junction kept 4 bases outside the gene matches. From germline, CDR1 is SQVTM and CDR2 ANQGSEA.

The J gene is TRBJ2-3, the V gene TRBV11-2; D assignment may be TRBD1 or TRBD2 (6 bases each). Trimming shortened V by 1 base and J by 4 bases, and 15 bases separated the two germline ends. The V gene's germline CDR1 is SGHAT and CDR2 FQNNGV. The CDR3 has 16 amino acids. The CDR3 DNA sequence: TGTGCCAGCAGCTTAGGGCTAGGAGGGGGTCCAGATACGCAGTATTTT. This gives the protein CASSLGLGGGPDTQYF.

This clonotype was seen repeatedly, ten times or more. The V and J genes are TRBV6-2 or TRBV6-3 and TRBJ2-7; unclear D gene. This CDR3 comprises 14 residues. Trimming shortened V by 6 bases and J by 5 bases, and 17 bases separated the two germline ends. Germline V gives CDR1 MNHEY, CDR2 SVGEGT. The CDR3 bases are TGTGCCAGCAGGCCTCAAGGTCCGGGCCACGAGCAGTACTTC. Amino acid sequence: CASRPQGPGHEQYF.

This chain joins TRBV10-3 and TRBJ1-1, with D possibly matching TRBD1 (5 bases). Germline loops: CDR1 ENHRY, CDR2 SYGVKD. With 4 bases removed from V and 3 bases from J, the gap between germline ends came to 15 bases. The CDR3 loop spans 15 amino acids. The DNA of the CDR3 is TGTGCCATCAGTGCAGGGATCCCTAGCGACACTGAAGCTTTCTTT. This sequence encodes CAISAGIPSDTEAFF.

This clonotype was picked up many times. The genes are TRBV29-1 and TRBJ2-2; D gene ambiguous. The CDR3 runs 11 residues. Germline CDR1 SQVTM, CDR2 ANQGSEA. V gave up 4 bases and J gave up 6 bases, with 6 bases separating them. Here the CDR3 DNA reads TGCAGCGTTGGTGACCCCGGGGAGCTGTTTTTT. Amino acid sequence: CSVGDPGELFF.

This clonotype was seen only a few times. The chain links TRBV4-3 to TRBJ2-3; the D gene is possibly TRBD1 (6 bases). V was clipped by 2 bases and J by 3 bases, with 15 bases between them. This CDR3 spans 16 amino acids. Germline CDR1 is LGHNA and CDR2 is YSLEER. In DNA, the CDR3 is TGCGCCAGCAGCCAACGGCCCCCAGGGGAAACAGATACGCAGTATTTT. It encodes CASSQRPPGETDTQYF.

This clonotype occurred many times. The CDR3: CASSYPGRGRTADTQYF. CDR3 nucleotides: TGTGCCAGCAGTTACCCCGGGCGCGGGAGGACCGCAGATACGCAGTATTTT. The chain carries TRBV6-2 or TRBV6-3 and TRBJ2-3, with 8 bases lining up with TRBD2. Germline V lookup: CDR1 MNHEY, CDR2 SVGEGT. J gave up 4 bases and V 2 bases, and 11 bases lay outside the gene matches. The CDR3 spans 17 residues.

The V and J genes are TRBV10-1 and TRBJ2-1; D is unclear. This CDR3 spans 13 amino acids. Germline values: CDR1 WNHNN, CDR2 SYGVQD (reference sequence). The V end lost 2 bases, the J end lost 8 bases, and 10 bases lay between the germline ends. The DNA for the CDR3 is TGCGCCAGCAGTGAGGACTTTCTGGATGAGCAGTTCTTC. It translates to CASSEDFLDEQFF.

This chain links TRBV4-3 with TRBJ2-5; D is unresolved. The CDR3 loop spans 14 amino acids. V was cut by 1 base and J by 5 bases, with 11 bases left in between. CDR1 LGHNA and CDR2 YSLEER come from the germline V gene. Here the CDR3 DNA reads TGCGCCAGCAGCCAAGTAGGGTACGGGGAGACCCAGTACTTC. Encoded protein: CASSQVGYGETQYF.

The table lists this clonotype with many counts. The chain has TRBV12-3 or TRBV12-4 and TRBJ2-2; D uncertain. V was shortened by 3 bases and J by 6 bases, with 2 bases between the two germline ends. The CDR3 covers 11 residues. CDR3: CASSFPGELFF. In DNA, the CDR3 is TGTGCCAGCAGTTTTCCCGGGGAGCTGTTTTTT.

The chain couples TRBV3-1 to TRBJ2-2; D is uncertain. Looked up from germline, CDR1 is LGHDT and CDR2 is YNNKEL (reference sequence). This CDR3 comprises 12 residues. V was shortened by 4 bases and J by 6 bases, with 6 bases between the two germline ends. The CDR3 DNA reads as TGTGCCAGCAGCCGCCTTTCCGGGGAGCTGTTTTTT. It codes for CASSRLSGELFF.